Sequencing of this T cell receptor (beta chain) was carried out in a study of cytomegalovirus exposure and HLA in healthy donors. With regard to this clone: Its antigen is unidentified.

V shed 9 bases and J 5 bases; nucleotides not matched to a gene: 10. Looked up from germline, CDR1 is LNHDA and CDR2 is SQIVND (reference sequence). CDR3 length: 14 amino acids. Findings of the study overall: Presence/absence analyses rested on an assumption that sequencing depth was roughly uniform across donors.

Primers: 60 Vbeta forward and 13 Jbeta reverse. Libraries were prepared by immunoSEQ multiplex PCR; TCRdb keeps only in-frame clonotypes and omits some of them. The top ten hold around 1.3% of the sample, which has about 160,000 clones, about three quarters seen once. The source of this sequence is a woman aged 30 to 39 in good health and CMV-seronegative. The sample consisted of PBMCs. V gene TRBV19 combines with J gene TRBJ2-5; TRBD2 aligns across 9 bases. The chain's CDR3 is CASELTSGRETQYF. The DNA of the CDR3 is TGTGCCAGCGAACTGACTAGCGGTAGGGAGACCCAGTACTTC.